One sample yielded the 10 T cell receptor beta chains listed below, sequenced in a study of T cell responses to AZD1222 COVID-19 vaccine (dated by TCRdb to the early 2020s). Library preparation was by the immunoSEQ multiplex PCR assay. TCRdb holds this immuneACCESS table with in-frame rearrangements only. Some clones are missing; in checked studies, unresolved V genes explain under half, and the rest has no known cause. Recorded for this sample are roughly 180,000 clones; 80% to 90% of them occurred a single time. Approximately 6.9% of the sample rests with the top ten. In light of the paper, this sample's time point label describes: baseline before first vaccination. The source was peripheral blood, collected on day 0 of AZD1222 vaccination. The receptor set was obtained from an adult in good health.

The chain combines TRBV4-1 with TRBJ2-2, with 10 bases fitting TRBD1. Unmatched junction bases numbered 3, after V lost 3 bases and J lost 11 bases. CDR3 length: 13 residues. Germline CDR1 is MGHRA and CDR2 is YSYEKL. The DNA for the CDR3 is TGCGCCAGCAGCCAGGGACAGGGGTACGAGCTGTTTTTT. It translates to CASSQGQGYELFF.

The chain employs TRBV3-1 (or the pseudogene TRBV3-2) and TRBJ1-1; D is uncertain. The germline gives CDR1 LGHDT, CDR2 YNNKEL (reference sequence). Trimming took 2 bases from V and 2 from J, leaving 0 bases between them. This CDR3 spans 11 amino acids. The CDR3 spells CASSQNTEAFF. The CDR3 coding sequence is TGTGCCAGCAGCCAAAACACTGAAGCTTTCTTT.

The CDR3 nucleotides are TGTGCCAGCAGTGTCGTGCGGGTACCCTTCTATAATTCACCCCTCCACTTT. This gives the protein CASSVVRVPFYNSPLHF. The J gene is TRBJ1-6, the V gene TRBV7-2, with D unclear. The CDR3 contains 17 residues. Trimming removed 6 bases at V and 3 bases at J, with 18 bases between. Per germline, CDR1 SGHTA and CDR2 FQGNSA. Full variable domain (rest looked up from reference TRBV7-2 and TRBJ1-6): GAGVSQSPSNKVTEKGKDVELRCDPISGHTALYWYRQSLGQGLEFLIYFQGNSAPDKSGLPSDRFSAERTGGSVSTLTIQRTQQEDSAVYLCASSVVRVPFYNSPLHFGNGTRLTVT.

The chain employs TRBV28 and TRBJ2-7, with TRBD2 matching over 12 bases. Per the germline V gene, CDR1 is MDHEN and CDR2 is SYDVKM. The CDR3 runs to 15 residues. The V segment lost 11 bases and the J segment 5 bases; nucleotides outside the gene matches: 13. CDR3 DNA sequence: TGTGCCTCGAACTTGGGACTAGCGGGCCTAAACGAGCAGTACTTC. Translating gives CASNLGLAGLNEQYF.

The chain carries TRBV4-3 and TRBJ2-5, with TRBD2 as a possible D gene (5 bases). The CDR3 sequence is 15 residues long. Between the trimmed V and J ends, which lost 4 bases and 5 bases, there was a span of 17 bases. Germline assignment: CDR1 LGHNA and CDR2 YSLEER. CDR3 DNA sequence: TGCGCCAGCAGCCGAGATACTAGAGGCCGGGAGACCCAGTACTTC. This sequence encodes CASSRDTRGRETQYF.

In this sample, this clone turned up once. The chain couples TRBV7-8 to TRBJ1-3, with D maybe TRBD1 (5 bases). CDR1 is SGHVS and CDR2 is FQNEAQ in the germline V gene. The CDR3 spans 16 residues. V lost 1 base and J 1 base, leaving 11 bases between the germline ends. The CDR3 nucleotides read TGTGCCAGCAGCTTAGATACAGGACTATCTGGAAACACCATATATTTT. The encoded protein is CASSLDTGLSGNTIYF.

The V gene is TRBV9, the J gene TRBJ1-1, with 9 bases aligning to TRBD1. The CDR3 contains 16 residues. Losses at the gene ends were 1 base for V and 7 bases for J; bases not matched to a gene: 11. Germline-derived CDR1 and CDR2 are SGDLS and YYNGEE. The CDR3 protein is CASSVQGQGTLGEAFF. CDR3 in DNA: TGTGCCAGCAGCGTACAGGGACAGGGAACGCTCGGTGAAGCTTTCTTT.

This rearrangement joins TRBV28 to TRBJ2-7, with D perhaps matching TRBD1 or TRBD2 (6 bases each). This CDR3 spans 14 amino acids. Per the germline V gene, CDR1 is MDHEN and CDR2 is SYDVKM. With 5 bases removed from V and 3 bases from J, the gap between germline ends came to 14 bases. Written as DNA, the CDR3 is TGTGCCAGCAGTCCCGGGGGACACAACTACGAGCAGTACTTC. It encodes CASSPGGHNYEQYF.

The CDR3 nucleotides read TGTGCCAGCAGTCCCAACGGACAGGGGGGGTCACCCCTCCACTTT. It yields the protein CASSPNGQGGSPLHF. The genes are TRBV27 and TRBJ1-6; 10 positions agree with TRBD1. J lost 10 bases, V lost 5 bases, and 8 bases had no gene match. CDR3 length equals 15 residues. Germline assignment: CDR1 MNHEY and CDR2 SMNVEV (reference sequence).

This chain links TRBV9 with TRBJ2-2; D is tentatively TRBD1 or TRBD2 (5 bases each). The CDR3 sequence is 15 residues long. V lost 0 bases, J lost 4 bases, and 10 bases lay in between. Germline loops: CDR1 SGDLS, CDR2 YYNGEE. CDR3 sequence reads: CASSVEGSGTGELFF. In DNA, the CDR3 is TGTGCCAGCAGCGTAGAGGGGAGCGGCACCGGGGAGCTGTTTTTT.